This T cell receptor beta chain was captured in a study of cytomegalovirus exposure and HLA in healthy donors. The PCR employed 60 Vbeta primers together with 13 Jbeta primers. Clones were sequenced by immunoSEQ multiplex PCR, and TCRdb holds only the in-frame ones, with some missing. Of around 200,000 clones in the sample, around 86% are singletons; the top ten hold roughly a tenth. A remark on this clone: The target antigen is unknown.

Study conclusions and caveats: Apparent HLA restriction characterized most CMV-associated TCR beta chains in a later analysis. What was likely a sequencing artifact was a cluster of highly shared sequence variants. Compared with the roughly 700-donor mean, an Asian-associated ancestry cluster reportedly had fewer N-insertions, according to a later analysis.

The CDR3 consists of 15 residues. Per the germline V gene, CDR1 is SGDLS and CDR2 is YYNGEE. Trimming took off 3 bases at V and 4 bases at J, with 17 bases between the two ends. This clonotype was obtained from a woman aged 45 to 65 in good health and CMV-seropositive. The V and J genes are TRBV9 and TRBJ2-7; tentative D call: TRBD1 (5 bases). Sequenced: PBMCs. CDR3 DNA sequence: TGTGCCAGCAGCGCACAGGCCCCGACAGATTACGAGCAGTACTTC. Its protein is CASSAQAPTDYEQYF.